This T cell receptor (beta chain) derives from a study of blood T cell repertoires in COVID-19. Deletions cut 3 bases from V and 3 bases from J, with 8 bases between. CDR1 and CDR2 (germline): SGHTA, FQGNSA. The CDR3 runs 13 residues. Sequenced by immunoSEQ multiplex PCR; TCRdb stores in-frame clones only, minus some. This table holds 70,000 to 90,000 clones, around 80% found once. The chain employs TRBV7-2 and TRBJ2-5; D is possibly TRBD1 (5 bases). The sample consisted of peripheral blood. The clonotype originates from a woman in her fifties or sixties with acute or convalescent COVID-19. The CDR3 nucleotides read TGTGCCAGCAGCTTCTCCAGGGAAGAGACCCAGTACTTC. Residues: CASSFSREETQYF.